The 11 T cell receptor beta chains below were found in one sample sequenced in a study of cytomegalovirus exposure and HLA in healthy donors. With 60 Vbeta and 13 Jbeta primers, the PCR was carried out. Clones were sequenced by immunoSEQ multiplex PCR, and TCRdb holds only the in-frame ones, with some missing. The sample shows tens of thousands of clones, about 74% of them seen only once. The sample consisted of PBMCs. The receptors come from a woman under 40 in good health and CMV-seropositive.

This clone was seen once. The J gene is TRBJ1-2, the V gene TRBV6-6, with unresolved D. Trimming left V 2 bases short and J 4 bases short, with 11 bases between. Germline V gene data show CDR1 as MNHNY and CDR2 as SVGAGI (reference sequence). The CDR3 contains 14 residues. CDR3 in amino acids: CASSYHAPSYGYTF. CDR3 DNA sequence: TGTGCCAGCAGTTACCACGCACCTAGCTATGGCTACACCTTC.

V is TRBV5-6 and J is TRBJ2-5, with 7 bases aligning to TRBD1. The CDR3 loop spans 17 amino acids. The ends lost 1 base at V and 1 base at J; junction bases unmatched: 10. CDR1 is SGHDT and CDR2 is YYEEEE in the germline V gene. The CDR3 nucleotides are TGTGCCAGCAGCTTGTGGCGGACAGGAAGATTCCAAGAGACCCAGTACTTC. Its translation: CASSLWRTGRFQETQYF.

The rearrangement links TRBV6-1 to TRBJ1-2; D is undetermined. The CDR3 is made up of 13 amino acids. V was cut by 2 bases and J by 4 bases, with 8 bases left in between. Germline V lookup: CDR1 MNHNS, CDR2 SASEGT. As DNA, the CDR3 is TGTGCCAGCAGTGAATACGGGGTCTATGGCTACACCTTC. As protein: CASSEYGVYGYTF.

The V gene is TRBV27, the J gene TRBJ2-7; D possibly corresponds to TRBD2 (6 bases). Trimming cost V 6 bases and J 0 bases, with 12 bases left between them. Germline V gene data show CDR1 as MNHEY and CDR2 as SMNVEV (reference sequence). The CDR3 has 14 residues. The CDR3 spells CASSSGLPSYEQYF. CDR3 DNA: TGTGCCAGCAGCAGCGGGCTGCCCTCCTACGAGCAGTACTTC.

The genes are TRBV15 and TRBJ2-5; weak D call: TRBD1 (6 bases). The V end was cut by 1 base, the J end by 5 bases, with 14 bases between. This CDR3 spans 15 amino acids. CDR1 LNHNV and CDR2 YYDKDF come from the germline V gene (reference sequence). CDR3 nucleotide sequence: TGTGCCACCAGCAGAGCCTTGACAGGCGGGGAGACCCAGTACTTC. Its translation is CATSRALTGGETQYF.

The CDR3 loop is CASNQLAGYNEQFF. CDR3 nucleotide sequence: TGTGCCAGCAACCAACTAGCGGGGTACAATGAGCAGTTCTTC. The chain recombines TRBV6-1 with TRBJ2-1; 10 bases are shared with TRBD2. V dropped 7 bases and J dropped 4; count of bases not matched to a gene: 4. Germline V gene data show CDR1 as MNHNS and CDR2 as SASEGT. This CDR3 comprises 14 residues.

The V call is TRBV7-2, the J call TRBJ2-2; D may be TRBD1 (5 bases). CDR1 and CDR2 (germline): SGHTA, FQGNSA. With 2 bases removed from V and 3 bases from J, the gap between germline ends came to 7 bases. CDR3 size: 14 residues. As DNA, the CDR3 is TGTGCCAGCAGCTTAAGACAGCACACCGGGGAGCTGTTTTTT. Protein: CASSLRQHTGELFF.

The chain couples TRBV10-1 to TRBJ1-4; 8 nucleotides agree with TRBD1. CDR1 is WNHNN and CDR2 is SYGVQD in the germline V gene (reference sequence). V dropped 5 bases and J dropped 6; count of bases not matched to a gene: 5. The CDR3 contains 14 residues. The DNA for the CDR3 is TGCGCCAGCAGTCCGACAGGGGACCATGAAAAACTGTTTTTT. Translation gives CASSPTGDHEKLFF.

The rearrangement links TRBV7-2 to TRBJ2-3; D unresolved. CDR1 is SGHTA, CDR2 FQGNSA, per germline. The CDR3 is 17 residues long. V gave up 0 bases and J gave up 1 base, with 14 bases separating them. CDR3 nucleotides: TGTGCCAGCAGCTTAGCGTACCCTGTGGGCGGCACAGATACGCAGTATTTT. As protein: CASSLAYPVGGTDTQYF.

This clone was observed a single time. The V gene is TRBV2, the J gene TRBJ2-7; 10 positions agree with TRBD2. The CDR3 loop spans 18 amino acids. The J segment lost 5 bases and the V segment lost 2 bases, leaving 15 bases of the junction unmatched. From germline, CDR1 is SNHLY and CDR2 FYNNEI. CDR3 sequence: CASSEPVVSSGRGDEQYF. CDR3 DNA: TGTGCCAGCAGTGAACCCGTCGTTTCTAGCGGGAGAGGAGACGAGCAGTACTTC.

This clone was picked up one time. The V gene is TRBV6-5, the J gene TRBJ2-7; 8 bases line up with TRBD1. V dropped 2 bases and J dropped 5; count of bases not matched to a gene: 8. CDR1 is MNHEY and CDR2 is SVGAGI in the germline V gene. The CDR3 runs to 15 residues. CDR3 loop: CASSYLTGAKNEQYF. The CDR3 DNA follows: TGTGCCAGCAGTTACCTGACAGGGGCGAAGAACGAGCAGTACTTC.